Listed here is a single T cell receptor (beta chain). The sample originates from a study of blood T cell repertoires in COVID-19. Assay used: immunoSEQ multiplex PCR; TCRdb lists only in-frame clones, some missing. Of about 150,000 clones in the sample, about 79% are singletons; the top ten hold 9.8%. Germline CDR1 is SQVTM and CDR2 is ANQGSEA. Trimming took 6 bases from V and 7 from J, leaving 13 bases between them. CDR3 length equals 12 residues. The chain employs TRBV29-1 and TRBJ2-1; the D gene is possibly TRBD1 (8 bases). Sample: peripheral blood. The sequence was obtained from a woman aged 50 to 60 with acute or convalescent COVID-19. The CDR3 sequence: CSVQGGGNEQFF. The CDR3 bases are TGCAGCGTACAGGGGGGGGGTAATGAGCAGTTCTTC.